This TCR beta chain was captured by sequencing in a study of CD8+ T cells in alopecia areata. Study outcomes and limitations: The study found tofacitinib significantly decreased scalp clonality and expanded CD8+ clones among the top 100.

Following RNA extraction, reverse transcription yielded cDNA that acted as the sequencing template. Some clones are missing from TCRdb's copy, which holds only in-frame ones; the method was immunoSEQ multiplex PCR. The sample contains more than 200,000 clones, about 64% of which appear only once. The germline CDR1 and CDR2 sequences are SQVTM and ANQGSEA. V dropped 7 bases and J dropped 4; count of bases not matched to a gene: 3. The CDR3 contains 11 residues. Described treatment: oral pan-JAK inhibitor, 5-10 mg twice daily. With respect to this clone: Its antigen remains unidentified.

The source material was CD4+ T cells sorted from blood, sampled at week 4, from a patient treated with tofacitinib. This TCR was sampled from a human donor with alopecia areata. The V call is TRBV29-1, the J call TRBJ2-5, with 7 bases identical to TRBD1. DNA for the CDR3: TGCAGCGCAAACAGGGGAGAGACCCAGTACTTC. Translating it yields CSANRGETQYF.